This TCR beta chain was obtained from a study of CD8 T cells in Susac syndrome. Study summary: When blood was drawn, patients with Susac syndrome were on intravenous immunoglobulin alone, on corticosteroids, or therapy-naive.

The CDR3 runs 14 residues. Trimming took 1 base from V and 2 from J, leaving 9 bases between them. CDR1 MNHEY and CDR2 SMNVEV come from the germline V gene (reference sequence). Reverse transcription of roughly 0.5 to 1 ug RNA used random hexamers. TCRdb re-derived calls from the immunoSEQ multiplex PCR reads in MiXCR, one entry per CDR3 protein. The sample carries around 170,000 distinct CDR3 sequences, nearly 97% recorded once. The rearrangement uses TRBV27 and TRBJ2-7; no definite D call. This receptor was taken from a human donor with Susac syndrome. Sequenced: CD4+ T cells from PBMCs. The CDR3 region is CASSLYGQAYEQYF. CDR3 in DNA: TGTGCCAGCAGTTTATACGGGCAGGCCTACGAGCAGTACTTC.